The present T cell receptor beta chain was sequenced within a study of blood T cells in healthy people across ages. For the study at large: About one barcoded beta molecule per two T cells was the capture yield of template switching. Findings and limits, study-wide: The study found more naive CD4+ cells and higher diversity in long-lived than aged donors. Investigators treated diversity estimates from one million T cells as underestimates.

This clonotype was seen a few times. Its antigen is unidentified. It was with a sample-barcoded 5' primer and a J-beta primer mix that a second PCR of roughly 7 to 12 cycles was run. Through a template-switch adaptor with 12 random nucleotides, each cDNA molecule received a tag. TCRdb independently ran MiXCR on the 5' RACE reads; one entry per CDR3 protein. The profile covers 600,000 or so distinct CDR3 sequences, with around 48% appearing a single time and 20% to 25% taken by the ten largest. Material: blood. This sequence originates from a man aged 80 or over in good health.

CDR3 DNA: TGTGCCAGCAGCTTAGGAGGAACTAGCGGGAGGGCCCAGTACTTC. Amino acid sequence: CASSLGGTSGRAQYF. The rearrangement joins TRBV7-2 to TRBJ2-5, with 13 bases that match TRBD2. Unmatched junction bases numbered 5, after V lost 1 base and J lost 9 bases. This CDR3 spans 15 amino acids. Per germline, CDR1 SGHTA and CDR2 FQGNSA. The full variable domain, rest sourced from reference TRBV7-2 and TRBJ2-5, is GAGVSQSPSNKVTEKGKDVELRCDPISGHTALYWYRQSLGQGLEFLIYFQGNSAPDKSGLPSDRFSAERTGGSVSTLTIQRTQQEDSAVYLCASSLGGTSGRAQYFGPGTRLLVL.